The rows below give T cell receptor beta chains drawn from one sample of a study of preoperative IRX-2 immunotherapy in early breast cancer. Profiling relied on immunoSEQ multiplex PCR, and the TCRdb table lists in-frame clones only, not all of them. Here the sample spans roughly 45,000 clones, over 85% being singletons. Sequenced material: tumor tissue, taken after IRX-2 immunotherapy. The receptors here all came from a human donor with breast cancer. CDR3s include the opening cysteine and the closing phenylalanine or tryptophan. A D gene is named only where the DNA matches it firmly. Clone size is given for some rows only: seen once, a few or many times, or a class if the clone is expanded.

j_gene	v_gene	abundance	d_gene	CDR3aa	CDR3nt
TRBJ1-2	TRBV28	-	-	CASRRAGSYGYTF	TGTGCCAGCCGGCGGGCAGGTTCCTATGGCTACACCTTC
TRBJ1-2	TRBV19	once	-	CASSIAGDYGYTF	TGTGCCAGTAGTATCGCCGGGGACTATGGCTACACCTTC
TRBJ1-1	TRBV5-1	-	-	CASSRNAGRGAEAFF	TGCGCCAGCAGCCGGAATGCAGGGAGAGGAGCTGAAGCTTTCTTT
TRBJ1-2	TRBV7-2	-	TRBD1	CASRPGTGIFNYGYTF	TGTGCCAGCAGACCGGGGACAGGGATTTTTAACTATGGCTACACCTTC
TRBJ1-4	TRBV11-2	-	-	CASSLVRDINEKLFF	TGTGCCAGCAGCTTAGTGCGGGACATCAATGAAAAACTGTTTTTT
TRBJ2-1	TRBV10-3	-	-	CAISERGPNFEQFF	TGTGCCATCAGTGAGCGGGGGCCCAATTTCGAGCAGTTCTTC
TRBJ1-2	TRBV6-6	-	TRBD1	CASRQQAGGTNYGYTF	TGTGCCAGCAGACAGCAGGCAGGGGGAACTAACTATGGCTACACCTTC
TRBJ2-1	TRBV11-2	-	TRBD2	CASSSIAGEGGNEQFF	TGTGCCAGCAGCTCCATAGCGGGAGAGGGTGGGAATGAGCAGTTCTTC
TRBJ1-2	TRBV9	-	-	CASSLVTYGYTF	TGTGCCAGCAGCCTCGTCACCTATGGCTACACCTTC
TRBJ2-7	TRBV18	-	-	CASSPLTGAGEQYF	TGTGCCAGCTCACCCCTCACAGGGGCGGGAGAGCAGTACTTC
TRBJ1-2	TRBV30	-	-	CAWSAGRNAYGYTF	TGTGCCTGGAGTGCAGGGCGAAACGCCTATGGCTACACCTTC
TRBJ2-3	TRBV7-6	-	-	CASSLFDGAVNTDTQYF	TGTGCCAGCAGCCTTTTTGACGGGGCGGTTAACACAGATACGCAGTATTTT
TRBJ2-7	TRBV7-9	once	-	CASTLGHEQYF	TGTGCCAGCACCCTTGGGCACGAGCAGTACTTC
TRBJ2-1	TRBV7-9	-	-	CASSPLGGKWNEQFF	TGTGCCAGCAGCCCCCTTGGGGGGAAATGGAATGAGCAGTTCTTC
TRBJ2-3	TRBV2	-	-	CASSGPSSSVIVRGDTQYF	TGTGCCAGCAGTGGACCGAGTAGTAGCGTAATAGTCAGGGGAGATACGCAGTATTTT
TRBJ2-3	TRBV7-3	-	TRBD2	CASSKAGTSTDTQYF	TGTGCCAGCAGTAAAGCGGGGACGAGCACAGATACGCAGTATTTT
TRBJ2-7	TRBV5-1	-	-	CASSFSSGTVEQYF	TGCGCCAGCAGCTTTTCGTCAGGGACGGTCGAGCAGTACTTC
TRBJ2-3	TRBV7-2	-	-	CASSLFLPADTQYF	TGTGCCAGCAGCTTATTCTTGCCGGCAGATACGCAGTATTTT
TRBJ2-1	TRBV7-2	-	-	CASSLELINEQFF	TGTGCCAGCAGCTTAGAACTAATCAATGAGCAGTTCTTC
TRBJ2-1	TRBV4-3	-	-	CASSRLRGEQFF	TGCGCCAGCAGCCGTTTGCGTGGTGAGCAGTTCTTC
TRBJ1-4	TRBV18	-	TRBD1	CASSPPDRVRGEKLFF	TGTGCCAGCTCACCACCTGACAGGGTTCGGGGAGAAAAACTGTTTTTT
TRBJ2-7	TRBV7-6	once	-	CASSLAPDGYEQYF	TGTGCCAGCAGCTTAGCGCCCGACGGCTACGAGCAGTACTTC